This TCR beta chain was recovered during a study of blood T cell repertoires in COVID-19. Study at large: Whether acute or convalescent, the COVID-19 samples came from the United States, Italy and Spain.

Produced via immunoSEQ multiplex PCR; TCRdb's table is partial and in-frame only. The sample holds 200,000 or so clones, about four fifths seen once. Participants were aged roughly 18 to 90 years, lived in around 22 US areas, and enrolled virtually. Cohort allocation depended upon clinical history that participants reported. Participants in the exposed group had met a COVID-19 case in the 2 weeks before joining the study. CDR3 length equals 13 residues. V lost 2 bases and J lost 9, with 10 bases in between. Germline V gives CDR1 MDHEN, CDR2 SYDVKM. The rearrangement uses TRBV28 and TRBJ2-2, with D tentatively TRBD1 (5 bases). The sequenced sample consisted of PBMCs or T cells enriched from blood (not recorded which). The receptor was isolated from a woman aged 50 to 65 who had been exposed to COVID-19. The chain's CDR3 is CASSLRTPRELFF. CDR3 DNA: TGTGCCAGCAGTTTAAGGACACCGCGGGAGCTGTTTTTT.